The 30 T cell receptor beta chains in this list originate from one sample, sequenced in a study of spatial heterogeneity in lung cancer. The time point denotes: sample taken at primary tumor resection. The authors sequenced whole RNA from tumor, nontumor lung or frozen PBMC without sorting. TCRdb re-called the 5' RACE reads through MiXCR, storing one row per CDR3 protein. The sample contains tens of thousands of distinct CDR3 sequences, 4.6% of which appear only once. The starting material was PBMCs, obtained at surgery. These receptors were obtained from a male donor with early-stage non-small cell lung cancer.

The CDR3 DNA reads TGCGCCAGCAGCTTGGCCGGGTTCTCCTACGAGCAGTACTTC. Translation: CASSLAGFSYEQYF. The chain employs TRBV5-1 and TRBJ2-7; D remains ambiguous. This CDR3 region has 14 residues. The V gene lost 0 bases and the J gene lost 0 bases, with 7 bases spanning the gap. CDR1 and CDR2 from the germline V gene are SGHRS and YFSETQ.

This clonotype was seen a few times. CDR3 bases: TGTGCCAGCAGCCCGGGGGCTTTAAGCAGCTATGGCTACACCTTC. This gives the protein CASSPGALSSYGYTF. This chain connects TRBV7-2 to TRBJ1-2; the D gene is possibly TRBD1 (6 bases). Germline V gene data show CDR1 as SGHTA and CDR2 as FQGNSA. The CDR3 runs to 15 residues. V was clipped by 5 bases and J by 4 bases, with 17 bases between them.

In its sample, this clonotype was seen many times. The chain couples TRBV18 to TRBJ2-2; D may be TRBD1 (5 bases). The CDR3 length is 14 residues. Germline lookup yields CDR1 KGHSH and CDR2 LQKENI. V shed 4 bases and J shed 4 bases, with 10 bases lying between them. CDR3 region: CASSQDKRTGELFF. CDR3 in DNA: TGTGCCAGCTCACAGGACAAACGCACCGGGGAGCTGTTTTTT.

There are many counts of this clonotype. V usage is TRBV18 and J usage is TRBJ2-2; 9 bases map to TRBD1. The V and J ends lost 5 bases and 6 bases, in that order; junction bases with no gene match: 7. This CDR3 region has 15 residues. CDR1 is KGHSH, CDR2 LQKENI, per germline. In DNA, the CDR3 is TGTGCCAGCTCAACTCGACAGGGGGACGCCGGGGAGCTGTTTTTT. It encodes CASSTRQGDAGELFF.

This clonotype was detected only a few times. The V and J genes are TRBV5-1 and TRBJ1-1; D is ambiguous. The CDR3 consists of 15 residues. V lost 0 bases to trimming and J lost 4 bases, with 13 bases between them. Per the germline V gene, CDR1 is SGHRS and CDR2 is YFSETQ. The CDR3 reads CASSLAYPGSTEAFF. CDR3 in DNA: TGCGCCAGCAGCTTGGCCTATCCGGGGAGCACTGAAGCTTTCTTT.

This clonotype was seen repeatedly, ten times or more. This chain uses TRBV7-2 with TRBJ2-5; 7 nucleotides align to TRBD1. The V gene end was trimmed by 7 bases and the J gene end by 0 bases; junction bases not matched to a gene: 5. Germline V gives CDR1 SGHTA, CDR2 FQGNSA. The CDR3 spans 14 residues. This chain's CDR3 is CASNPGQHQETQYF. Here the CDR3 DNA reads TGTGCCAGCAACCCGGGACAGCACCAAGAGACCCAGTACTTC.

This clonotype was counted at least ten times. This chain links TRBV19 with TRBJ1-4, with no clear D. The germline V gene encodes CDR1 LNHDA and CDR2 SQIVND (reference sequence). The length of the CDR3 is 14 residues. V lost 7 bases and J lost 0, with 9 bases in between. The CDR3 DNA is TGTGCCAGTACCCGGACCGCAACTAATGAAAAACTGTTTTTT. Its translation: CASTRTATNEKLFF.

The chain joins TRBV3-1 to TRBJ1-6; D is perhaps TRBD1 (5 bases). CDR3 size: 15 residues. V lost 4 bases, J lost 7 bases, and 14 bases lay in between. Germline V gives CDR1 LGHDT, CDR2 YNNKEL (reference sequence). The CDR3 loop reads CASSRVDSGNSPLHF. The CDR3 DNA reads TGTGCCAGCAGCCGGGTTGACAGCGGAAATTCACCCCTCCACTTT. Together with reference TRBV3-1 and TRBJ1-6, the CDR3 gives the full variable domain: DTAVSQTPKYLVTQMGNDKSIKCEQNLGHDTMYWYKQDSKKFLKIMFSYNNKELIINETVPNRFSPKSPDKAHLNLHINSLELGDSAVYFCASSRVDSGNSPLHFGNGTRLTVT.

This clonotype was observed many times. This chain links TRBV18 with TRBJ2-1; D gene ambiguous. CDR3 length: 13 amino acids. The ends were cut back, 3 bases at V and 3 bases at J, with 6 bases in the middle. CDR1 and CDR2 from the germline V gene are KGHSH and LQKENI. This CDR3 is CASSPGVYNEQFF. CDR3 DNA: TGTGCCAGCTCACCGGGCGTCTACAATGAGCAGTTCTTC.

This clonotype was detected ten times or more. One end of the junction varies from germline; a read error may be responsible. This chain links TRBV2 with TRBJ2-3; 7 nucleotides match TRBD1. CDR1 is SNHLY and CDR2 is FYNNEI in the germline V gene. There are 14 residues in the CDR3. CDR3 sequence (DNA): TGTGCCACGCTCCCGGGACAGAATACAGATAGGCAGTATTTT. This translates into CATLPGQNTDRQYF. Full variable domain (outside the CDR3, taken from reference TRBV2 and TRBJ2-3): EPEVTQTPSHQVTQMGQEVILRCVPISNHLYFYWYRQILGQKVEFLVSFYNNEISEKSEIFDDQFSVERPDGSNFTLKIRSTKLEDSAMYFCATLPGQNTDRQYFGPGTRLTVL.

The chain joins TRBV12-3 or TRBV12-4 to TRBJ2-1, with 8 bases matching TRBD1. The CDR3 totals 15 residues. The V and J ends lost 6 bases and 9 bases, in that order; junction bases with no gene match: 13. CDR3 DNA sequence: TGTGCCAGCAGGTCCCAGGGGGCGCCTAGTTTTGAGCAGTTCTTC. Encoded protein: CASRSQGAPSFEQFF.

The J gene is TRBJ1-4, the V gene TRBV20-1, with TRBD1 identical over 9 bases. The V segment lost 3 bases and the J segment 7 bases; nucleotides outside the gene matches: 12. Germline loops: CDR1 DFQATT, CDR2 SNEGSKA (reference sequence). This CDR3 comprises 16 residues. CDR3 residues: CSASSYRDRDGEKLFF. DNA for the CDR3: TGCAGTGCTAGTTCCTACCGGGACAGGGACGGTGAAAAACTGTTTTTT.

At least ten counts were recorded for this clonotype. This rearrangement joins TRBV15 to TRBJ2-1, with D perhaps TRBD2 (5 bases). This CDR3 is built from 15 residues. The V and J ends lost 2 bases and 7 bases respectively, with 15 bases between them. Germline loops: CDR1 LNHNV, CDR2 YYDKDF (reference sequence). The CDR3 sequence is CATSRKWGEGNEQFF. The CDR3 DNA sequence: TGTGCCACCAGCAGAAAGTGGGGAGAAGGAAATGAGCAGTTCTTC.

This clonotype occurred many times. This chain links TRBV5-1 with TRBJ2-1; D remains unclear. Per germline, CDR1 SGHRS and CDR2 YFSETQ. There are 12 residues in the CDR3. V dropped 1 base and J dropped 7 bases, with 6 bases sitting between them. CDR3 in amino acids: CASSLNRNEQFF. For the CDR3, the DNA is TGCGCCAGCAGCTTGAATCGGAATGAGCAGTTCTTC.

This clonotype was seen ten or more times. The V gene is TRBV14, the J gene TRBJ2-2; unclear D gene. The CDR3 consists of 13 residues. V shed 2 bases and J shed 4 bases, with 5 bases lying between them. Germline-derived CDR1 and CDR2 are SGHDN and FVKESK. The chain's CDR3 is CASSQWVTGELFF. Here the CDR3 DNA reads TGTGCCAGCAGCCAATGGGTCACCGGGGAGCTGTTTTTT. The full variable domain, rest sourced from reference TRBV14 and TRBJ2-2, is EAGVTQFPSHSVIEKGQTVTLRCDPISGHDNLYWYRRVMGKEIKFLLHFVKESKQDESGMPNNRFLAERTGGTYSTLKVQPAELEDSGVYFCASSQWVTGELFFGEGSRLTVL.

The chain recombines TRBV5-4 with TRBJ2-3; possibly TRBD2 for D (5 bases). The V end lost 2 bases, the J end lost 0 bases, and 10 bases lay between the germline ends. Per germline, CDR1 SGHNT and CDR2 YYREEE (reference sequence). This CDR3 comprises 15 residues. The CDR3 region has the DNA TGTGCCAGCAGCTTCGGGGATACTAGCACAGATACGCAGTATTTT. Translating gives CASSFGDTSTDTQYF.

This clonotype was picked up many times. The chain has TRBV5-1 and TRBJ2-7; the match to TRBD1 covers 9 bases. Germline V gene data show CDR1 as SGHRS and CDR2 as YFSETQ. This CDR3 region has 14 residues. Trimming removed 2 bases from V and 3 bases from J; junction bases left unmatched: 3. CDR3 DNA: TGCGCCAGCAGCTTAACAGGGGGCGACTACGAGCAGTACTTC. This encodes CASSLTGGDYEQYF.

There are many counts of this clonotype. The gene calls are TRBV20-1 and TRBJ2-3; unclear D gene. Per the germline V gene, CDR1 is DFQATT and CDR2 is SNEGSKA (reference sequence). The CDR3 is 14 amino acids. With 6 bases removed from V and 0 bases from J, the gap between germline ends came to 13 bases. The CDR3 bases are TGCAGTGCCGATTCTCCTCCTAGCACAGATACGCAGTATTTT. Its protein is CSADSPPSTDTQYF.

This clonotype was detected ten times or more. The chain carries TRBV28 and TRBJ1-4; D remains unclear. CDR1 and CDR2 from the germline V gene are MDHEN and SYDVKM. This CDR3 has 13 amino acids. Trimming pared 2 bases from V and 6 bases from J, leaving 7 bases between. The CDR3 sequence: CASSLGPDEKLFF. In nucleotides, the CDR3 is TGTGCCAGCAGTTTAGGTCCGGATGAAAAACTGTTTTTT.

This clonotype was counted many times. The chain joins TRBV2 to TRBJ1-3; the D is unclear. The CDR3 sequence is 13 residues long. V lost 8 bases and J 3 bases, leaving 11 bases between the germline ends. Germline V gene lookup returns CDR1 SNHLY and CDR2 FYNNEI. CDR3 residues: CASAGQYGNTIYF. The CDR3 coding sequence is TGTGCCAGCGCAGGTCAATATGGAAACACCATATATTTT.

This clonotype was counted many times. CDR3 protein: CSARDSQGAETQYF. The CDR3 DNA is TGCAGTGCTAGGGATTCGCAGGGGGCAGAGACCCAGTACTTC. The chain has TRBV20-1 and TRBJ2-5, with TRBD1 matching 8 bases. The CDR3 has 14 residues. From germline, CDR1 is DFQATT and CDR2 SNEGSKA (reference sequence). The junction had 7 bases not matched to a gene; V was cut back by 3 bases and J by 4 bases.

This clonotype was observed many times. The rearrangement joins TRBV6-6 to TRBJ2-7; 7 nucleotides match TRBD1. CDR1 and CDR2 (germline): MNHNY, SVGAGI (reference sequence). The CDR3 spans 15 residues. The V segment lost 6 bases and the J segment 0 bases; nucleotides outside the gene matches: 8. CDR3 protein: CASSYYRGSSYEQYF. The CDR3 DNA reads TGTGCCAGCAGCTATTACAGGGGCAGCTCCTACGAGCAGTACTTC.

This clonotype has a count of ten or more. This chain uses TRBV7-8 with TRBJ1-1; D gene ambiguous. V lost 1 base and J lost 0, with 9 bases in between. CDR1 and CDR2 from the germline V gene are SGHVS and FQNEAQ. This CDR3 comprises 15 residues. The CDR3 nucleotides read TGTGCCAGCAGCTTAGATGGGAGAATGAACACTGAAGCTTTCTTT. Its protein product is CASSLDGRMNTEAFF. The whole variable domain, filled in from reference TRBV7-8 and TRBJ1-1, reads GAGVSQSPRYKVAKRGQDVALRCDPISGHVSLFWYQQALGQGPEFLTYFQNEAQLDKSGLPSDRFFAERPEGSVSTLKIQRTQQEDSAVYLCASSLDGRMNTEAFFGQGTRLTVV.

This clonotype was detected many times. CDR3 nucleotide sequence: TGTGCCAGCAGAGCCGCTGGGACAGGGGGTAACGAGCAGTACTTC. Translation: CASRAAGTGGNEQYF. The V call is TRBV6-5, the J call TRBJ2-7, with 11 bases matching TRBD1. Germline V CDR1 and CDR2: MNHEY, SVGAGI. V gave up 6 bases and J gave up 5 bases; unmatched junction bases: 9. The CDR3 spans 15 residues.

This clonotype appeared many times. J is TRBJ2-5 and V is TRBV7-3, with D perhaps matching TRBD1 (6 bases). CDR1 is SGHTA, CDR2 FQGTGA, per germline. The CDR3 is 14 amino acids. V was pared by 2 bases and J by 2 bases, with 9 bases between. CDR3 sequence reads: CASSLQGRQETQYF. DNA of the CDR3: TGTGCCAGCAGCTTACAGGGGCGTCAAGAGACCCAGTACTTC.

This clonotype was observed at least ten times. The chain couples TRBV11-2 to TRBJ2-4; D perhaps matches TRBD2 (7 bases). Per germline, CDR1 SGHAT and CDR2 FQNNGV. The CDR3 covers 16 residues. V shed 4 bases and J shed 5 bases, with 18 bases lying between them. The CDR3 is CASSSYQQGGENIQYF. Here the CDR3 DNA reads TGTGCCAGCAGCTCCTATCAACAGGGAGGGGAAAACATTCAGTACTTC. Looking up the rest from reference TRBV11-2 and TRBJ2-4 gives the full variable domain: EAGVAQSPRYKIIEKRQSVAFWCNPISGHATLYWYQQILGQGPKLLIQFQNNGVVDDSQLPKDRFSAERLKGVDSTLKIQPAKLEDSAVYLCASSSYQQGGENIQYFGAGTRLSVL.

The rearrangement joins TRBV10-3 to TRBJ2-5; D is uncertain. Trimming stripped 7 bases from V and 3 bases from J, with 15 bases between. The CDR3 loop spans 14 amino acids. The germline CDR1 and CDR2 sequences are ENHRY and SYGVKD. DNA of the CDR3: TGTGCCATCATTGAAGGGCTTTTCGAAGAGACCCAGTACTTC. This sequence encodes CAIIEGLFEETQYF.

This clonotype was recorded at least ten times. The chain carries TRBV6-5 and TRBJ2-5; tentatively, D is TRBD1 (6 bases). CDR1 MNHEY and CDR2 SVGAGI come from the germline V gene. V dropped 6 bases and J dropped 5 bases, with 16 bases sitting between them. This CDR3 is 14 amino acids long. CDR3 in amino acids: CASSRIGGWETQYF. In DNA, the CDR3 is TGTGCCAGCAGCCGTATAGGGGGATGGGAGACCCAGTACTTC.

This clonotype occurred many times. The chain couples TRBV9 to TRBJ1-3; D gene ambiguous. Germline V gene data show CDR1 as SGDLS and CDR2 as YYNGEE. V lost 4 bases to trimming and J lost 0 bases, with 17 bases between them. The CDR3 sequence is 17 residues long. The CDR3 DNA sequence: TGTGCCAGCAGCCCCCCAAAACGGTCGAGCTCTGGAAACACCATATATTTT. Translation: CASSPPKRSSSGNTIYF.

This clonotype was counted ten times or more. V and J are TRBV7-2 and TRBJ2-5; possibly TRBD1 or TRBD2 for D (6 bases each). Germline V CDR1 and CDR2: SGHTA, FQGNSA. The germline V and J ends were trimmed by 0 bases and 0 bases, with 11 bases remaining between them. There are 16 residues in the CDR3. CDR3 amino acids: CASSLAGGRNQETQYF. Here the CDR3 DNA reads TGTGCCAGCAGCTTAGCGGGGGGCAGGAACCAAGAGACCCAGTACTTC. The variable domain in full, with the rest retrieved from reference TRBV7-2 and TRBJ2-5, is GAGVSQSPSNKVTEKGKDVELRCDPISGHTALYWYRQSLGQGLEFLIYFQGNSAPDKSGLPSDRFSAERTGGSVSTLTIQRTQQEDSAVYLCASSLAGGRNQETQYFGPGTRLLVL.